This T cell receptor (beta chain) was sequenced in a study of cytomegalovirus exposure and HLA in healthy donors. This clone has more than one count but fewer than ten. Relative to the germline gene, one junction end is altered; a read error may explain this. Germline V gene data show CDR1 as SSHAT and CDR2 as FNYEAQ (reference sequence). The CDR3 is 14 amino acids. Every donor was a healthy person donating bone marrow. A multiplex PCR was run with 60 Vbeta primers and 13 Jbeta primers. The protocol was immunoSEQ multiplex PCR, while the TCRdb copy is restricted to in-frame clones and leaves out a portion. This sample carries about 190,000 clones, almost 80% of them seen once, and the ten largest clones take 1.6%.

The chain carries TRBV7-7 and TRBJ1-3, with D perhaps matching TRBD1 (5 bases). The source is a woman aged 18-29 years in good health and CMV-seronegative. Sequencing input: PBMCs. Here the CDR3 DNA reads TGTGCTAGCAGCTTATTACCCGGGGGGGACACCATATATTTT. Amino acids: CASSLLPGGDTIYF.